These T cell receptor beta chains were read from a single sample in a study of T cells after yellow fever vaccination. MiXCR was run by TCRdb on the 5' RACE reads, yielding one entry per CDR3 protein. The data contain 110,000 to 150,000 distinct CDR3 sequences, less than 8.5% of them singletons. Sequences were derived from CD4+ T cells sorted from PBMCs, sampled 10 days after the yellow fever booster vaccination. These receptor sequences come from a man aged 25-40 years who received the YFV17D yellow fever vaccine. Both conserved end residues are part of each CDR3. D genes are given only for firm matches. Size is stated for part of the rows, as once, few or many counts, or as a class when the clone is expanded.

D gene	V gene	clone size	J gene	CDR3 DNA	CDR3 protein
-	TRBV20-1	many	TRBJ2-3	TGCAGTGCTCGGGGGTTGGGTCAGGGGACAGATACGCAGTATTTT	CSARGLGQGTDTQYF
-	TRBV6-1	many	TRBJ1-5	TGTGCCAGCAGACGGGACTTAAATCAGCCCCAGCATTTT	CASRRDLNQPQHF
TRBD2	TRBV27	many	TRBJ2-3	TGTGCCAGCAGTTTCCGGACTAGCGGGACTAAAGATACGCAGTATTTT	CASSFRTSGTKDTQYF
TRBD1	TRBV7-9	many	TRBJ1-4	TGTGCCAGCAGCCCCCGGGACAGTAATGAAAAACTGTTTTTT	CASSPRDSNEKLFF
TRBD2	TRBV5-4	-	TRBJ2-1	TGTGCCAGCAGCTCTACTAGCGGGAGTAACAATGAGCAGTTCTTC	CASSSTSGSNNEQFF
-	TRBV2	many	TRBJ1-1	TGTGCCAGCAGCATTTTGCAGGGGATCACTGAAGCTTTCTTT	CASSILQGITEAFF
-	TRBV28	many	TRBJ2-7	TGTGCCAGCAGTAAAGACAGACCCTACGAGCAGTACTTC	CASSKDRPYEQYF
-	TRBV7-9	many	TRBJ1-2	TGTGCCAGCAGCTTAATCGGAACCATGGGCTACACCTTC	CASSLIGTMGYTF
TRBD2	TRBV28	many	TRBJ2-1	TGTGCCAGCATCGAAACTAGCGGGAGTATGAATGAGCAGTTCTTC	CASIETSGSMNEQFF
-	TRBV5-1	few	TRBJ2-5	TGCGCCAGCAGACCGGACCAGTTGGGGACCCAGTACTTC	CASRPDQLGTQYF
-	TRBV6-1	many	TRBJ2-6	TGTGCCAGCAGCAACGACAGAAAAGATTTTCACTCTGGGGCCAACGTCCTGACTTTC	CASSNDRKDFHSGANVLTF
TRBD1	TRBV5-1	many	TRBJ2-7	TGCGCCAGCAGCCCCTCCGGGACAGGGAATCCCTACGAGCAGTACTTC	CASSPSGTGNPYEQYF
-	TRBV5-1	many	TRBJ1-2	TGCGCCAGCAGCTTAAACGGCGTCCAAACGAGCTATGGCTACACCTTC	CASSLNGVQTSYGYTF
-	TRBV20-1	few	TRBJ1-4	TGCAGTGCTAGAGATTCCGGGACCACTAATGAAAAACTGTTTTTT	CSARDSGTTNEKLFF
TRBD2	TRBV7-2	many	TRBJ2-5	TGTGCCAGCAGCTTGGGACTAGCAGAGACCCAGTACTTC	CASSLGLAETQYF
-	TRBV27	many	TRBJ1-1	TGTGCCAGCAGTACTCCGGGATTCACTGAAGCTTTCTTT	CASSTPGFTEAFF
-	TRBV20-1	many	TRBJ2-5	TGCAGTGCAGACGAGGCTATTAAGCGACAAGAGACCCAGTACTTC	CSADEAIKRQETQYF
-	TRBV6-5	many	TRBJ1-5	TGTGCCAGCAGCCTCTGGAGCAATCAGCCCCAGCATTTT	CASSLWSNQPQHF
TRBD1	TRBV10-3	many	TRBJ2-1	TGTGCCATCAGTGGAGACAGGGGCCCTACCACAAAGCAGTTCTTC	CAISGDRGPTTKQFF
-	TRBV20-1	many	TRBJ1-5	TGCAGTGCTAAGGGGCAGATTAATAGCAATCAGCCCCAGCATTTT	CSAKGQINSNQPQHF
TRBD2	TRBV30	many	TRBJ2-3	TGTGCCCGTAGCGGGGTTAGCACAGATACGCAGTATTTT	CARSGVSTDTQYF
TRBD1	TRBV5-1	many	TRBJ2-5	TGCGCCAGCAGCCTGGACAGGGCTAAAGAGACCCAGTACTTC	CASSLDRAKETQYF
-	TRBV5-1	many	TRBJ2-5	TGCGCCAGCAATAACCCCCTAGGAAGGCAAGAGACCCAGTACTTC	CASNNPLGRQETQYF
TRBD2	TRBV6-1	many	TRBJ2-3	TGTGCCAGCAGGGTAGCGGGAGGGCCAGATACGCAGTATTTT	CASRVAGGPDTQYF
-	TRBV7-2	many	TRBJ2-1	TGTGCCAGCAGCTCCCTTAGAGGTGGGACACAGCGCAATGAGCAGTTCTTC	CASSSLRGGTQRNEQFF
-	TRBV5-1	many	TRBJ2-4	TGCGCCAGCAGAGAGGGAGCCGGCCAAAACATTCAGTACTTC	CASREGAGQNIQYF
-	TRBV6-5	many	TRBJ2-5	TGTGCCAGCAGTTACTCGACTAGTCAGGAGACCCAGTACTTC	CASSYSTSQETQYF
-	TRBV7-9	few	TRBJ1-1	TGTGCCAGCAGCTTACTCGGCGGCGGAACCACTGAAGCTTTCTTT	CASSLLGGGTTEAFF
-	TRBV27	many	TRBJ2-1	TGTGCCAGCACTCGACTTACTAGCTCAGACAATGAGCAGTTCTTC	CASTRLTSSDNEQFF
-	TRBV7-2	-	TRBJ2-7	TGTGCCAGCAGCTTAGCTATGGACCCAGCCTACGAGCAGTACTTC	CASSLAMDPAYEQYF
TRBD2	TRBV11-2	many	TRBJ2-1	TGTGCCAGCAGCTTAGGCCTAGCGGACAATGAGCAGTTCTTC	CASSLGLADNEQFF
TRBD2	TRBV3-1	many	TRBJ2-7	TGTGCCAGCAGCCAGAAGATTAGCGGGCCCAACTACGAGCAGTACTTC	CASSQKISGPNYEQYF
TRBD1	TRBV20-1	-	TRBJ2-7	TGCAGTGCTAGCCAAACCCGGACAGGAAGGGCGGGCGAGCAGTACTTC	CSASQTRTGRAGEQYF
TRBD2	TRBV7-2	-	TRBJ2-1	TGTGCCAGCAGCTTAATCGTCGGCGGGAGGGCGGATGAGCAGTTCTTC	CASSLIVGGRADEQFF
TRBD1	TRBV29-1	many	TRBJ1-5	TGCAGCTTTGGACAGGGCGACAATCAGCCCCAGCATTTT	CSFGQGDNQPQHF
-	TRBV7-9	few	TRBJ2-1	TGTGCCAGCACAGCGGTATACAATGAGCAGTTCTTC	CASTAVYNEQFF
TRBD2	TRBV5-4	many	TRBJ2-3	TGTGCCAGCAGCTGGGGACTAGCGGGAGCTTCCGATACGCAGTATTTT	CASSWGLAGASDTQYF
-	TRBV9	many	TRBJ2-7	TGTGCCAGCAGCGAGGGTGGGAGCTCCTACGAGCAGTACTTC	CASSEGGSSYEQYF
-	TRBV2	many	TRBJ2-5	TGTGCCAGCAGTGACTTCGAAGAGACCCAGTACTTC	CASSDFEETQYF